These 11 T cell receptor beta chains were sequenced from one sample in a study of cytotoxic CD8 clonotypes in ibrutinib-treated CLL. The table came from immunoSEQ multiplex PCR; TCRdb's copy has only in-frame clones and leaves some out. The sample includes fewer than 400,000 clones, over 55% of them seen just once. The source was PBMCs, collected after 36 months of ibrutinib treatment. The receptor set was obtained from a human donor with chronic lymphocytic leukemia.

The rearrangement joins TRBV11-2 to TRBJ2-7; 11 bases align to TRBD2. Trimming took 5 bases from V and 4 from J; bases not matched to a gene: 13. Germline V gene sequence: CDR1 SGHAT, CDR2 FQNNGV. This CDR3 contains 17 residues. Here the CDR3 reads CASSLAPPGLAVYEQYF. As DNA, the CDR3 is TGTGCCAGCAGCCTAGCGCCCCCGGGACTAGCGGTATACGAGCAGTACTTC.

The chain recombines TRBV6-5 with TRBJ1-6; a weak D match, TRBD1 (5 bases). The V gene lost 4 bases and the J gene lost 9 bases, with 13 bases spanning the gap. This CDR3 comprises 14 residues. Germline V gene data show CDR1 as MNHEY and CDR2 as SVGAGI. The CDR3 nucleotides read TGTGCCAGCAGTTTCGGGGGAAGGGTTTCACCCCTCCACTTT. Its translation: CASSFGGRVSPLHF.

The chain couples TRBV9 to TRBJ2-7, with 7 bases aligning to TRBD1. The CDR3 sequence is 12 residues long. The V gene end was trimmed by 4 bases and the J gene end by 6 bases; junction bases not matched to a gene: 4. Germline V gene lookup returns CDR1 SGDLS and CDR2 YYNGEE. CDR3 bases: TGTGCCAGCAGCTCCACAGGGGCCGAGCAGTACTTC. Amino acid sequence: CASSSTGAEQYF.

V usage is TRBV5-4 and J usage is TRBJ2-3; 10 positions agree with TRBD2. Looked up from germline, CDR1 is SGHNT and CDR2 is YYREEE (reference sequence). This CDR3 region has 16 residues. V gave up 2 bases and J gave up 0 bases; unmatched junction bases: 3. CDR3 sequence: CASSLTSGASTDTQYF. The CDR3 region has the DNA TGTGCCAGCAGCTTAACTAGCGGGGCGAGCACAGATACGCAGTATTTT. Drawing the rest from reference TRBV5-4 and TRBJ2-3, the complete variable domain is ETGVTQSPTHLIKTRGQQVTLRCSSQSGHNTVSWYQQALGQGPQFIFQYYREEENGRGNFPPRFSGLQFPNYSSELNVNALELDDSALYLCASSLTSGASTDTQYFGPGTRLTVL.

The rearrangement links TRBV29-1 to TRBJ2-7; 8 nucleotides match TRBD1. V gave up 3 bases and J gave up 3 bases; unmatched junction bases: 1. The CDR3 runs 12 residues. CDR1 is SQVTM, CDR2 ANQGSEA, per germline. CDR3 DNA: TGCAGCGTTGAGGGGACAGGCTACGAGCAGTACTTC. Encoded protein: CSVEGTGYEQYF.

This clone has at least ten counts. J is TRBJ1-2 and V is TRBV6-5; D may be TRBD1 (5 bases). Germline lookup yields CDR1 MNHEY and CDR2 SVGAGI. The CDR3 totals 15 residues. Trimming stripped 6 bases from V and 3 bases from J, with 17 bases between. The CDR3 here is CASSASGASDYGYTF. CDR3 sequence (DNA): TGTGCCAGCAGCGCTTCCGGGGCTTCAGACTATGGCTACACCTTC.

This clone was seen only a few times. V usage is TRBV4-2 and J usage is TRBJ1-1, with D unresolved. V lost 2 bases and J lost 7, with 11 bases in between. Germline lookup yields CDR1 LGHNA and CDR2 YNFKEQ. The CDR3 totals 13 residues. DNA of the CDR3: TGTGCCAGCAGCCAAACAGAGCTGCTTGAAGCTTTCTTT. Its protein product is CASSQTELLEAFF.

This chain links TRBV6-6 with TRBJ2-3; 8 bases map to TRBD2. Germline loops: CDR1 MNHNY, CDR2 SVGAGI (reference sequence). V shed 6 bases and J 2 bases; nucleotides not matched to a gene: 7. CDR3 length: 15 residues. The DNA of the CDR3 is TGTGCCAGCAGCCCCGGGACTAGTTACACAGATACGCAGTATTTT. The encoded protein is CASSPGTSYTDTQYF.

The chain has TRBV10-3 and TRBJ1-6; the D is unclear. The germline V gene encodes CDR1 ENHRY and CDR2 SYGVKD. This CDR3 is built from 13 residues. V was shortened by 2 bases and J by 7 bases, with 6 bases between the two germline ends. The CDR3 sequence is CAISELLNSPLHF. The CDR3 nucleotides read TGTGCCATCAGTGAGCTTCTGAATTCACCCCTCCACTTT.

This chain uses TRBV28 with TRBJ1-2; 10 bases fit TRBD1. V gave up 4 bases and J gave up 7 bases; unmatched junction bases: 3. The CDR3 totals 13 residues. CDR1 MDHEN and CDR2 SYDVKM come from the germline V gene. The CDR3 DNA reads as TGTGCCAGCAGTTCGGGACAGGGGTTTGGCTACACCTTC. Amino acids: CASSSGQGFGYTF.

J is TRBJ2-3 and V is TRBV11-3; 9 bases align to TRBD2. J was trimmed by 8 bases and V by 4 bases; bases with no gene match: 1. The CDR3 sequence is 12 residues long. CDR1 and CDR2 (germline): SGHNT, YENEEA. CDR3 nucleotides: TGTGCCAGCAGCTCTAGCGGGACTACGCAGTATTTT. Encoded protein: CASSSSGTTQYF.